Here is one TCR beta chain with its context. The CDR3 is 18 residues long. V was trimmed by 3 bases and J by 0 bases, leaving 18 bases between them. Per germline, CDR1 LNHDA and CDR2 SQIVND (reference sequence). Per the authors' pipeline: From reference gene primer amplification, estimates of nucleated cell counts were derived. Profiled with immunoSEQ multiplex PCR; TCRdb holds only in-frame clones, not every one. That table furnishes V, J and clone size, whereas the DNA furnished D and trimming. The sample yields roughly 140,000 clones, about 87% seen once. This record belongs to a study of blood T cell repertoires in COVID-19. About the research overall: Material from acute and convalescent COVID-19 was sourced from the United States, Italy and Spain. Sample material is recorded as cDNA or gDNA derived from T cells, B-cell-depleted T cells, or PBMCs.

Sequenced material: peripheral blood. This clonotype was sampled from a woman in her forties or fifties with acute or convalescent COVID-19. This chain uses TRBV19 with TRBJ1-5; D possibly corresponds to TRBD1 (5 bases). Here the CDR3 DNA reads TGTGCCAGTAGTATGGGGGGTTGGCAGGACTATAGCAATCAGCCCCAGCATTTT. Translating it yields CASSMGGWQDYSNQPQHF.